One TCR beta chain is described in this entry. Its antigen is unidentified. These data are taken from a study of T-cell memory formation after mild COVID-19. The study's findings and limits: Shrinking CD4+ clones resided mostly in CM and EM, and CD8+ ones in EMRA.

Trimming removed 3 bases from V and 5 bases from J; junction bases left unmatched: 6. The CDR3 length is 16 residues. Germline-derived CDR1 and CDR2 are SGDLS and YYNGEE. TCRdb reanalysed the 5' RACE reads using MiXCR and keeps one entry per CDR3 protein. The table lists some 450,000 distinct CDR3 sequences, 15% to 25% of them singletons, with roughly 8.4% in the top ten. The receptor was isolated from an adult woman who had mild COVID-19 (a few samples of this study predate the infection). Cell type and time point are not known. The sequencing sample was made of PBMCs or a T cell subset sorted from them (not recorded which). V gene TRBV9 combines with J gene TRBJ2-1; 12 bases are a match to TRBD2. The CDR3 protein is CASSAMRTSGDNEQFF. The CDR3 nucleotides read TGTGCCAGCAGCGCTATGAGGACTAGCGGGGACAATGAGCAGTTCTTC.